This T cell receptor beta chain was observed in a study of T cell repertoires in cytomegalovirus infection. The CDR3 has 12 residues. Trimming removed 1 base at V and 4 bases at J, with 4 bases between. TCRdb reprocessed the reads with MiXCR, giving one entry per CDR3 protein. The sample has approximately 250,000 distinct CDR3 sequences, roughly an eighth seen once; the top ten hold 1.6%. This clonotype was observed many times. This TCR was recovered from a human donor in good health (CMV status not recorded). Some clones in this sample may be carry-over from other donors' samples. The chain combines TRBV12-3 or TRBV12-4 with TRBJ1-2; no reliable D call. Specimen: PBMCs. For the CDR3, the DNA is TGTGCCAGCAGTTTAGTGGGCTATGGCTACACCTTC. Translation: CASSLVGYGYTF.